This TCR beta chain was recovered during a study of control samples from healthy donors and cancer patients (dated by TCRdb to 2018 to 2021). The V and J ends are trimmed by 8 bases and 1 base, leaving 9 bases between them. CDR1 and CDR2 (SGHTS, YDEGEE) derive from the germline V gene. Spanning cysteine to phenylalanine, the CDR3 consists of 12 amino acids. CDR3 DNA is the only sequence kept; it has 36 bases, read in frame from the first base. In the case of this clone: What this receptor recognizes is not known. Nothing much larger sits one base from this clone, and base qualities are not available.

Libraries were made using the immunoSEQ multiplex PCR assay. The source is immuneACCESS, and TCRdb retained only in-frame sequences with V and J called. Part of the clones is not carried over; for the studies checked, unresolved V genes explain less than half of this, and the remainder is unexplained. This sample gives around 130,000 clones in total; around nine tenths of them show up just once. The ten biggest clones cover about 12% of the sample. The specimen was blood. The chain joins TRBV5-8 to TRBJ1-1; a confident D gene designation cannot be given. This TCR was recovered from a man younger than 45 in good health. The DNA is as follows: TGTGCCAGTAATTGGGAGAACACTGAAGCTTTCTTT. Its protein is CASNWENTEAFF. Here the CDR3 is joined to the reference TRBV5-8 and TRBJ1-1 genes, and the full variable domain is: EAGVTQSPTHLIKTRGQQATLRCSPISGHTSVYWYQQALGLGLQFLLWYDEGEERNRGNFPPRFSGRQFPNYSSELNVNALELEDSALYLCASNWENTEAFFGQGTRLTVV.